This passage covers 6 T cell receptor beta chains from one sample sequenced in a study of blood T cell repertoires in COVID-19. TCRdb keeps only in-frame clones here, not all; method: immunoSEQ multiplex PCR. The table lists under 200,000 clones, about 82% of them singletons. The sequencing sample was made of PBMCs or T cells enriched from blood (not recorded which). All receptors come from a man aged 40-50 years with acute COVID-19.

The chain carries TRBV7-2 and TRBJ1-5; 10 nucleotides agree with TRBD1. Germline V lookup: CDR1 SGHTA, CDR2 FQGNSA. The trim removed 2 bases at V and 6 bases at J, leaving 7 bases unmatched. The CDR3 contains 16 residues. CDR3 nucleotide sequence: TGTGCCAGCAGCTTAAGTGGGGACAGGGGCTCTCAGCCCCAGCATTTT. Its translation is CASSLSGDRGSQPQHF.

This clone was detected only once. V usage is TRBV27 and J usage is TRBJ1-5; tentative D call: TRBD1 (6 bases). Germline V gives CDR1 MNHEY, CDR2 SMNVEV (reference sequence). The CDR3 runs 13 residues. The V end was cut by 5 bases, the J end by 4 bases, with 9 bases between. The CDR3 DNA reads TGTGCCAGCAGTATGACAGGTAATCAGCCCCAGCATTTT. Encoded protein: CASSMTGNQPQHF.

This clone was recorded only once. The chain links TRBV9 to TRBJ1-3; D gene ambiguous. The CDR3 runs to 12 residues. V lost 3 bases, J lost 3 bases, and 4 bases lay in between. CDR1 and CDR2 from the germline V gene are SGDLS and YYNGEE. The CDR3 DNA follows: TGTGCCAGCAGCGCACTTGGAAACACCATATATTTT. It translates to CASSALGNTIYF.

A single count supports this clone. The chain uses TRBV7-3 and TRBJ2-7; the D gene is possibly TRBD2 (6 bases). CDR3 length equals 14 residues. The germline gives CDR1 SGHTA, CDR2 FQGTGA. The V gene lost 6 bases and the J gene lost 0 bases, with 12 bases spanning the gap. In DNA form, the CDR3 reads TGTGCCAGCAGACTCTGGCGGGACTCCTACGAGCAGTACTTC. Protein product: CASRLWRDSYEQYF.

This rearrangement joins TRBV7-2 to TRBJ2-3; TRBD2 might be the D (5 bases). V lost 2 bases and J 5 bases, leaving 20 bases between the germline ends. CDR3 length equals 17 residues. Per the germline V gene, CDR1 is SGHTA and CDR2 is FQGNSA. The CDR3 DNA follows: TGTGCCAGCAGCTTATATCCCGCCCGGGCCCGGGGAGATACGCAGTATTTT. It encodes CASSLYPARARGDTQYF.

CDR3 DNA sequence: TGTGCCAGCAGTTTCCACCGGGAACACGGGGAGCTGTTTTTT. This gives the protein CASSFHREHGELFF. The gene calls are TRBV28 and TRBJ2-2; perhaps TRBD2 as D (5 bases). From germline, CDR1 is MDHEN and CDR2 SYDVKM. The CDR3 is 14 residues long. Trimming took 3 bases from V and 7 from J, leaving 12 bases between them.